This note documents a single TCR beta chain sequence. CDR1 and CDR2 from the germline V gene are DFQATT and SNEGSKA (reference sequence). V lost 2 bases, J lost 1 base, and 8 bases stayed unmatched. The CDR3 has 17 amino acids. The entry originates in a study of blood T cells in healthy people across ages. A second PCR, run for roughly 7 to 12 cycles, used a sample-barcoded 5' primer plus a J-beta primer mix. In TCRdb, the 5' RACE reads were re-called with MiXCR into one record per CDR3 protein. This sample has under 2 million distinct CDR3 sequences, with around 35% found just once. The sample comprised blood. The chain recombines TRBV20-1 with TRBJ2-3, with 11 nucleotides matching TRBD2. This clonotype was obtained from a woman between 25 and 40 years old in good health. CDR3 loop: CSARSGGTSGRTDTQYF. The DNA of the CDR3 is TGCAGTGCTAGATCCGGGGGGACTAGCGGACGCACAGATACGCAGTATTTT.